This T cell receptor beta chain comes out of a study of beta chain features in type 1 diabetes. General observations from the study: A greater similarity of naive, central memory and Treg TCRB repertoires was seen among patients than among healthy donors. Highly expressing activated T cells could be over-counted with a cDNA template. Any HLA-type effect on TCRB rearrangement remained unresolved here. Shorter TCRB CDR3s, moderately but significantly so, were found in Type 1 diabetes patients in all four CD4+ subsets.

This clone was recorded many times. The antigen is undetermined. Post-sort purity exceeded 95% for all sorted populations. The CDR3 sequence is 12 residues long. After removal of 5 bases from V and 3 bases from J, the junction contained 0 bases not matched to a gene. The germline V gene has CDR1 GTSNPN and CDR2 SVGIG (reference sequence). Sequencing targeted expressed TCRB transcripts, as all isolated RNA had been reverse transcribed. The protocol was immunoSEQ multiplex PCR, while the TCRdb copy is restricted to in-frame clones and leaves out a portion. There are 130,000 or so clones in the sample; roughly 10% occur only once, and 0.65% to 0.75% lies in the top ten.

The chain employs TRBV30 and TRBJ2-1, with 8 bases matching TRBD1. This clonotype was obtained from a young man with type 1 diabetes. Source material: central memory CD4+ T cells from blood. CDR3 amino acids: CAWGQGYNEQFF. The CDR3 nucleotides are TGTGCCTGGGGACAGGGCTACAATGAGCAGTTCTTC.